This record covers a single TCR beta chain. Since a much larger clone is just one base distant, this may be a read error. The CDR3 does not close with the conserved phenylalanine or tryptophan, likely indicating a read error. The sample comes from a study of glioma-infiltrating T cells. Using RNA template, CDR3s of TCR alpha and beta were amplified with iRepertoire arm-PCR. TCRdb re-analysed the multiplex PCR reads in MiXCR, keeping a single row per CDR3 protein. Among about 410,000 distinct CDR3 sequences listed, 41% were seen once. Trimming left V 5 bases short and J 10 bases short, with 12 bases between. Looked up from germline, CDR1 is MNHNS and CDR2 is SASEGT. CDR3 length: 11 residues.

Sequenced sample: glioma tissue, nonneoplastic brain tissue, or PBMCs (not recorded which). The receptor was derived from a human donor with low-grade glioma or glioblastoma, undergoing nonglioma brain surgery, or in good health (not recorded which). The V call is TRBV6-1, the J call TRBJ2-7; possibly TRBD1 for D (5 bases). The CDR3, as DNA: TGTGCCAGCAGTCCCACCGACAGACAGTACCTC. This encodes CASSPTDRQYL.